This entry lists 4 T cell receptor beta chains sequenced from one sample in a study of OX40 agonist ivuxolimab in advanced cancers. Measured with immunoSEQ multiplex PCR; TCRdb has only the in-frame clones, and not every one. The sample lists fewer than 60,000 clones, 80% to 90% occurring once. The source material was CD4+ or CD8+ T cells sorted from blood, sampled in a trial of the OX40 agonist ivuxolimab. Receptors were obtained from an adult with an advanced solid tumor such as melanoma, head and neck, liver or kidney cancer.

This clone was recorded once. The chain couples TRBV7-2 to TRBJ2-5; no firm D call. Germline-derived CDR1 and CDR2 are SGHTA and FQGNSA. The CDR3 contains 14 residues. The germline V and J ends were trimmed by 1 base and 2 bases, with 8 bases remaining between them. The CDR3 sequence: CASSLGTEQETQYF. The CDR3 nucleotides read TGTGCCAGCAGCTTAGGGACCGAGCAAGAGACCCAGTACTTC.

The chain employs TRBV7-6 and TRBJ2-2; tentatively, D is TRBD1 (6 bases). The germline V gene has CDR1 SGHVS and CDR2 FNYEAQ. The V and J ends lost 4 bases and 5 bases respectively, with 14 bases between them. This CDR3 has 15 amino acids. CDR3 protein: CASSSGLTGTGELFF. The CDR3 coding sequence is TGTGCCAGCAGCTCCGGCCTCACAGGGACCGGGGAGCTGTTTTTT.

CDR3 DNA: TGTGCCAGCAGCTTGGAGGGGTATGGCTACACCTTC. Translated: CASSLEGYGYTF. The genes are TRBV5-8 and TRBJ1-2; maybe TRBD1 (5 bases). This CDR3 is 12 amino acids long. Per the germline V gene, CDR1 is SGHTS and CDR2 is YDEGEE. V was pared by 0 bases and J by 5 bases, with 5 bases between.

V gene TRBV7-9 combines with J gene TRBJ1-5; D possibly corresponds to TRBD1 (5 bases). This CDR3 is built from 15 residues. Germline-derived CDR1 and CDR2 are SEHNR and FQNEAQ (reference sequence). V was pared by 3 bases and J by 2 bases, with 11 bases between. The CDR3 reads CASSLGQAGNQPQHF. In DNA, the CDR3 is TGTGCCAGCAGCTTGGGGCAGGCCGGCAATCAGCCCCAGCATTTT.